This TCR beta chain is from a study of T cells in Graves' hyperthyroidism and ophthalmopathy. Pregnant or lactating patients were excluded, as were those with uncontrolled infection or other autoimmune disease. Diagnosing involved the use of clinical symptoms, serum thyroxine and TRAb, thyroid ultrasound and orbital computed tomography. The PBMCs were taken from roughly 10 ml of fresh peripheral blood. About this clonotype itself: Its specificity is unknown.

The CDR3 is 16 amino acids. Deletions cut 0 bases from V and 0 bases from J, with 12 bases between. CDR1 is DFQATT, CDR2 SNEGSKA, per germline (reference sequence). Study-level findings and limits: Ophthalmopathy stood apart from stable hyperthyroidism in a 13 V-J model.

RNA transcripts yielded amplified TCR beta CDR3 regions. An initial round of RT-PCR targeting the TCR CDR3 relied on the HTBI primer set. MiXCR, applied by TCRdb to the multiplex PCR reads, yields one record per CDR3 protein. This sample has 400,000 to 550,000 distinct CDR3 sequences, with roughly 14% found just once. The chain is built from TRBV20-1 and TRBJ2-1; no definite D call. The TCR originated in a woman under 30 with Graves' hyperthyroidism. Sequenced material: blood. This CDR3 reads CSARDWRVSSYNEQFF. The CDR3 nucleotides read TGCAGTGCTAGAGATTGGCGCGTTAGCTCCTACAATGAGCAGTTCTTC.